The next 26 T cell receptor beta chains were all read from a single sample in a study of identifying expanded T cells in peripheral blood. The repertoire was sequenced with immunoSEQ multiplex PCR; TCRdb's copy has only in-frame clones and lacks some. The top ten clones hold 3% to 3.5% of a sample with 100,000 to 150,000 clones, around 84% of them seen once. The specimen was blood. The source is a person aged 18 to 70 in good health.

This sequence joins TRBV7-9 and TRBJ1-1; D uncertain. The V gene's germline CDR1 is SEHNR and CDR2 FQNEAQ (reference sequence). V was pared by 5 bases and J by 8 bases, with 15 bases between. CDR3 size: 13 residues. CDR3 coding DNA: TGTGCCAGCAGCCCCATAGGGAGGCCAGAAGCTTTCTTT. Its translation is CASSPIGRPEAFF.

This clone was detected only once. The CDR3 coding sequence is TGTGCCATAAGTTATAAGCCGGCCACAGATACGCAGTATTTT. Amino acid sequence: CAISYKPATDTQYF. This chain links TRBV7-2 with TRBJ2-3, with D uncertain. Per germline, CDR1 SGHTA and CDR2 FQGNSA. The CDR3 extends over 14 amino acids. V was clipped by 10 bases and J by 2 bases, with 16 bases between them.

The chain has TRBV9 and TRBJ2-2; 12 bases are shared with TRBD2. J gave up 6 bases and V 3 bases, and 0 bases lay outside the gene matches. In germline, CDR1 is SGDLS, CDR2 YYNGEE. This CDR3 spans 14 amino acids. CDR3 in amino acids: CASSASGGAGELFF. The CDR3 nucleotides read TGTGCCAGCAGCGCTAGCGGGGGGGCCGGGGAGCTGTTTTTT.

J is TRBJ1-6 and V is TRBV15; D is undetermined. The CDR3 runs 15 residues. V was cut by 10 bases and J by 7 bases, with 20 bases left in between. Germline CDR1 is LNHNV and CDR2 is YYDKDF (reference sequence). In nucleotides, the CDR3 is TGTGCCATATCAGAAGGGAAAGGTGGGAATTCACCCCTCCACTTT. The encoded protein is CAISEGKGGNSPLHF.

The chain is built from TRBV29-1 and TRBJ2-3; the D gene could be TRBD1 or TRBD2 (5 bases each). The germline V gene has CDR1 SQVTM and CDR2 ANQGSEA. CDR3 length: 15 residues. V shed 3 bases and J shed 5 bases, with 18 bases lying between them. The CDR3 DNA reads TGCAGCGTTGAGGGGGTACCTTTGGGGGTAGATACGCAGTATTTT. Translated, it gives CSVEGVPLGVDTQYF.

This chain links TRBV6-5 with TRBJ2-3, with TRBD2 matching 10 bases. This CDR3 has 15 residues. V lost 6 bases to trimming and J lost 1 base; unmatched junction nucleotides: 4. Germline V CDR1 and CDR2: MNHEY, SVGAGI. In DNA, the CDR3 is TGTGCCAGCAGGAACGGACTAGCGGGCACAGATACGCAGTATTTT. Its translation is CASRNGLAGTDTQYF.

The V call is TRBV9, the J call TRBJ2-3; D might be TRBD2 (5 bases). V was trimmed by 1 base and J by 7 bases, leaving 19 bases between them. The germline gives CDR1 SGDLS, CDR2 YYNGEE. The CDR3 loop spans 16 amino acids. CDR3: CASSVYSRATQNTQYF. The CDR3, as DNA: TGTGCCAGCAGCGTATACTCGAGGGCCACGCAGAATACGCAGTATTTT.

The chain uses TRBV5-1 and TRBJ2-1; D gene uncertain. Looked up from germline, CDR1 is SGHRS and CDR2 is YFSETQ. The CDR3 is 16 residues long. V lost 0 bases, J lost 1 base, and 11 bases lay in between. The CDR3 here is CASSLVTTRSYNEQFF. The CDR3 DNA follows: TGCGCCAGCAGCTTGGTGACGACGAGGTCCTACAATGAGCAGTTCTTC.

This clone occurred once. The DNA for the CDR3 is TGTGCCAGCACCCCAAGTCCATCCGGGGCAACCGGGGCCAACGTCCTGACTTTC. Its translation is CASTPSPSGATGANVLTF. The chain has TRBV9 and TRBJ2-6; D may correspond to TRBD1 or TRBD2 (5 bases each). The germline gives CDR1 SGDLS, CDR2 YYNGEE. Trimming stripped 6 bases from V and 4 bases from J, with 23 bases between. The CDR3 has 18 residues.

The chain's CDR3 is CASSAEHLAGADTQYF. DNA for the CDR3: TGCGCCAGCAGCGCCGAGCATCTAGCGGGCGCAGATACGCAGTATTTT. The gene calls are TRBV5-1 and TRBJ2-3; 8 bases fit TRBD2. The CDR3 length is 16 residues. From germline, CDR1 is SGHRS and CDR2 YFSETQ. Unmatched junction bases numbered 11, after V lost 4 bases and J lost 4 bases.

Here the CDR3 reads CASSLPPWGQGSYEQYF. Here the CDR3 DNA reads TGTGCCAGCAGCTTACCCCCTTGGGGACAGGGGTCCTACGAGCAGTACTTC. J is TRBJ2-7 and V is TRBV11-2; 10 bases are a match to TRBD1. CDR1 and CDR2 (germline): SGHAT, FQNNGV. The CDR3 spans 17 residues. V dropped 2 bases and J dropped 1; count of bases not matched to a gene: 8.

The chain carries TRBV9 and TRBJ2-5; either TRBD1 or TRBD2 may fit D (5 bases each). CDR3 length equals 14 residues. Germline V CDR1 and CDR2: SGDLS, YYNGEE. Trimming shortened V by 0 bases and J by 5 bases, and 11 bases separated the two germline ends. CDR3 loop: CASSVGGWGETQYF. The DNA for the CDR3 is TGTGCCAGCAGCGTAGGTGGTTGGGGGGAGACCCAGTACTTC.

The chain joins TRBV5-6 to TRBJ1-2; D is uncertain. V was trimmed by 0 bases and J by 4 bases, leaving 7 bases between them. The germline V gene has CDR1 SGHDT and CDR2 YYEEEE. The CDR3 spans 13 residues. CDR3 loop: CASSLGVSYGYTF. As DNA, the CDR3 is TGTGCCAGCAGCTTGGGGGTTTCCTATGGCTACACCTTC.

J is TRBJ1-3 and V is TRBV15, with a weak D call TRBD1 (5 bases). The germline V gene has CDR1 LNHNV and CDR2 YYDKDF (reference sequence). Trimming removed 5 bases from V and 0 bases from J, with 11 bases in between. This CDR3 contains 15 residues. The CDR3 DNA follows: TGTGCCACCAGCGAGCGGGGGATCTCTGGAAACACCATATATTTT. Protein sequence: CATSERGISGNTIYF.

The V call is TRBV1, the J call TRBJ2-7; the DNA was not compared with TRBD1, the D call given in the table. TRBV1 counts as a pseudogene. The CDR3 has 15 residues. For the CDR3, the DNA is TGCACCAGCAGCCACCGGGACAGGGGGCCTAACGAGCAGTACTTC. Translation: CTSSHRDRGPNEQYF.

This clone came up a few times. The genes are TRBV6-6 and TRBJ2-7; D unresolved. The CDR3 runs to 11 residues. V lost 4 bases to trimming and J lost 6 bases, with 7 bases between them. Germline values: CDR1 MNHNY, CDR2 SVGAGI (reference sequence). The CDR3 DNA reads TGTGCCAGCAGTTCCCCCCCCGAGCAGTACTTC. Amino acids: CASSSPPEQYF.

There are a few counts of this clone. This chain connects TRBV27 to TRBJ2-1, with D unclear. Germline values: CDR1 MNHEY, CDR2 SMNVEV (reference sequence). This CDR3 spans 15 amino acids. Between the trimmed V and J ends, which lost 8 bases and 5 bases, there was a span of 19 bases. This CDR3 is CASGQLRSPNNEQFF. The CDR3 DNA reads TGTGCCAGCGGCCAACTGAGGTCGCCTAACAATGAGCAGTTCTTC.

This clone was detected once. The chain recombines TRBV2 with TRBJ1-1, with 11 bases matching TRBD1. The V gene's germline CDR1 is SNHLY and CDR2 FYNNEI. CDR3 length equals 16 residues. J was trimmed by 3 bases and V by 2 bases; bases with no gene match: 5. Here the CDR3 DNA reads TGTGCCAGCAGTGAAATAGGACAGGGGGCGGACACTGAAGCTTTCTTT. It encodes CASSEIGQGADTEAFF.

The count of this clone is one. This chain links TRBV11-2 with TRBJ2-1, with no clear D. V was pared by 2 bases and J by 5 bases, with 13 bases between. This CDR3 is built from 15 residues. Germline CDR1 SGHAT, CDR2 FQNNGV. The CDR3 protein is CASSLSSSTHNEQFF. In DNA form, the CDR3 reads TGTGCCAGCAGCTTATCTTCTAGTACCCACAATGAGCAGTTCTTC.

This CDR3 is CASSQEETGYTEAFF. The CDR3 DNA reads as TGCGCCAGCAGCCAAGAAGAGACAGGGTACACTGAAGCTTTCTTT. The genes are TRBV4-3 and TRBJ1-1; TRBD1 agrees at 7 bases. V gave up 0 bases and J gave up 3 bases; unmatched junction bases: 4. There are 15 residues in the CDR3. Germline CDR1 is LGHNA and CDR2 is YSLEER.

This chain links TRBV5-1 with TRBJ2-7; D might be TRBD1 or TRBD2, each matching 6 bases. Germline V gives CDR1 SGHRS, CDR2 YFSETQ. CDR3 size: 14 residues. The V gene lost 6 bases and the J gene lost 0 bases, with 13 bases spanning the gap. CDR3 protein: CASMTGANSYEQYF. The DNA for the CDR3 is TGCGCCAGCATGACGGGGGCGAACTCCTACGAGCAGTACTTC.

The chain links TRBV29-1 to TRBJ2-7; 12 bases are a match to TRBD1. This CDR3 region has 14 residues. V gave up 7 bases and J gave up 5 bases; unmatched junction bases: 9. Germline V gives CDR1 SQVTM, CDR2 ANQGSEA. This chain's CDR3 is CSALSGTGGDEQYF. The CDR3 DNA sequence: TGCAGCGCTTTAAGTGGGACAGGGGGCGACGAGCAGTACTTC.

This chain links TRBV29-1 with TRBJ2-7; 7 nucleotides match TRBD1. Trimming took 4 bases from V and 7 from J; bases not matched to a gene: 4. The CDR3 is made up of 11 amino acids. Germline V gene sequence: CDR1 SQVTM, CDR2 ANQGSEA. The CDR3 loop is CSVGGQREQYF. In nucleotides, the CDR3 is TGCAGCGTTGGGGGACAGAGGGAGCAGTACTTC.

This clone was detected only a few times. This chain connects TRBV10-3 to TRBJ1-1, with a weak D call TRBD1 (6 bases). Looked up from germline, CDR1 is ENHRY and CDR2 is SYGVKD. The CDR3 length is 15 residues. The V end lost 3 bases, the J end lost 1 base, and 12 bases lay between the germline ends. The CDR3: CAISDRGNQNTEAFF. In DNA, the CDR3 is TGTGCCATCAGTGACAGGGGCAATCAGAACACTGAAGCTTTCTTT.

The chain links TRBV7-8 to TRBJ2-5; D is uncertain. V was trimmed by 5 bases and J by 1 base, leaving 14 bases between them. Germline V gene data show CDR1 as SGHVS and CDR2 as FQNEAQ. The CDR3 runs 15 residues. The DNA for the CDR3 is TGTGCCAGCAGCCCCCGAATGAGTTTCCAAGAGACCCAGTACTTC. Residues: CASSPRMSFQETQYF.

The J gene is TRBJ2-7, the V gene TRBV5-1; D may be TRBD1 (5 bases). With 6 bases removed from V and 5 bases from J, the gap between germline ends came to 15 bases. The CDR3 loop spans 13 amino acids. CDR1 and CDR2 (germline): SGHRS, YFSETQ. CDR3 in DNA: TGCGCCAGCAAGGCCAGGGTTTACGACGAGCAGTACTTC. Translation gives CASKARVYDEQYF.